A single sample gave rise to the 26 T cell receptor beta chains below, sequenced in a study of blood T cells in healthy people across ages. A second PCR, run for roughly 7 to 11 cycles, used a sample-barcoded 5' primer plus a J-beta primer mix. TCRdb reanalysed the 5' RACE reads using MiXCR and keeps one entry per CDR3 protein. The sample has 1.5 million to 2 million distinct CDR3 sequences, just under 50% seen once; the top ten hold approximately 2.1%. Sequencing input: blood. These TCRs come from a middle-aged woman in good health.

The rearrangement joins TRBV13 to TRBJ1-4, with 8 bases that match TRBD1. After removal of 7 bases from V and 7 bases from J, the junction contained 5 bases not matched to a gene. Germline V gene lookup returns CDR1 PRHDT and CDR2 FYEKMQ (reference sequence). This CDR3 comprises 13 residues. Here the CDR3 reads CASTDRGTEKLFF. CDR3 nucleotides: TGTGCCAGCACCGACAGGGGAACTGAAAAACTGTTTTTT.

Note on this clonotype: A read error may produce the germline difference seen at one junction end. The gene calls are TRBV4-3 and TRBJ2-6; TRBD1 is a possible D gene (5 bases). Germline-derived CDR1 and CDR2 are LGHNA and YSLEER. The CDR3 runs 16 residues. The CDR3 sequence: CASSQGRISGANALTF. The CDR3 coding sequence is TGCGCCAGCAGCCAAGGACGTATCTCTGGGGCCAACGCCCTGACTTTC.

The chain has TRBV4-1 and TRBJ2-2, with a weak D call TRBD1 (8 bases). Trimming removed 4 bases at V and 8 bases at J, with 17 bases between. This CDR3 has 15 residues. The V gene's germline CDR1 is MGHRA and CDR2 YSYEKL. CDR3 region: CASSREGQDRGELFF. In DNA, the CDR3 is TGCGCCAGCAGCCGGGAGGGACAGGATAGGGGGGAGCTGTTTTTT.

J is TRBJ2-7 and V is TRBV10-2, with 11 nucleotides matching TRBD2. The end of the DNA aligns better with TRBJ2-5, so the J call may be wrong. The germline V gene encodes CDR1 WSHSY and CDR2 SAAADI. The CDR3 loop spans 15 amino acids. DNA for the CDR3: TGCGCCAGCAGTGTAGCGGGGGGGCCTGCCCAGACCCAGTACTTC. This codes for CASSVAGGPAQTQYF.

This chain connects TRBV6-2 or TRBV6-3 to TRBJ2-7, with a weak D call TRBD2 (5 bases). This CDR3 region has 12 residues. Germline V gene sequence: CDR1 MNHEY, CDR2 SVGEGT. The V and J ends lost 7 bases and 7 bases respectively, with 14 bases between them. CDR3 in amino acids: CASNHPGKEQYF. Here the CDR3 DNA reads TGTGCCAGCAACCACCCGGGAAAGGAGCAGTACTTC.

The V and J genes are TRBV11-2 and TRBJ2-5; D may be TRBD1 or TRBD2 (6 bases each). Trimming shortened V by 1 base and J by 3 bases, and 12 bases separated the two germline ends. CDR1 SGHAT and CDR2 FQNNGV come from the germline V gene. This CDR3 has 15 residues. DNA for the CDR3: TGTGCCAGCAGCTTAGGAACGAGGGGGGAAGAGACCCAGTACTTC. Its translation is CASSLGTRGEETQYF.

This chain joins TRBV2 and TRBJ2-3, with a possible D match to TRBD2 (6 bases). Germline CDR1 and CDR2: SNHLY and FYNNEI. This CDR3 has 18 residues. V lost 0 bases, J lost 2 bases, and 18 bases lay in between. CDR3 sequence (DNA): TGTGCCAGCAGTGAAGCGCTATTCTCTGGGGGGTCCACAGATACGCAGTATTTT. It is translated as CASSEALFSGGSTDTQYF. Filled out from reference TRBV2 and TRBJ2-3, the complete variable domain reads EPEVTQTPSHQVTQMGQEVILRCVPISNHLYFYWYRQILGQKVEFLVSFYNNEISEKSEIFDDQFSVERPDGSNFTLKIRSTKLEDSAMYFCASSEALFSGGSTDTQYFGPGTRLTVL.

The chain uses TRBV10-3 and TRBJ2-7; D possibly corresponds to TRBD1 (6 bases). With 11 bases removed from V and 0 bases from J, the gap between germline ends came to 14 bases. The CDR3 spans 13 residues. Germline values: CDR1 ENHRY, CDR2 SYGVKD. CDR3 sequence (DNA): TGTGCCGTCAAGGACAGCAACTCCTACGAGCAGTACTTC. Its protein product is CAVKDSNSYEQYF.

V is TRBV29-1 and J is TRBJ2-5; D may correspond to TRBD1 or TRBD2 (5 bases each). CDR1 and CDR2 from the germline V gene are SQVTM and ANQGSEA. V dropped 4 bases and J dropped 11 bases, with 17 bases sitting between them. The CDR3 totals 12 residues. CDR3 loop: CSVVSGTNEQYF. The CDR3 coding sequence is TGCAGCGTTGTGTCCGGGACCAATGAGCAGTACTTC.

This clonotype was detected a few times. V is TRBV20-1 and J is TRBJ2-7; D might be TRBD2 (7 bases). The CDR3 extends over 14 amino acids. V dropped 3 bases and J dropped 5 bases, with 17 bases sitting between them. The germline V gene has CDR1 DFQATT and CDR2 SNEGSKA (reference sequence). The CDR3 DNA reads as TGCAGTGCTAGGGGGCAGGGGAGGGACGACGAGCAGTACTTC. It is translated as CSARGQGRDDEQYF.

CDR3: CASNVYADQETQYF. In nucleotides, the CDR3 is TGTGCCAGCAACGTTTACGCCGACCAAGAGACCCAGTACTTC. The V call is TRBV5-6, the J call TRBJ2-5; D gene uncertain. This CDR3 comprises 14 residues. V lost 6 bases and J lost 0, with 12 bases in between. Per germline, CDR1 SGHDT and CDR2 YYEEEE.

The gene calls are TRBV7-9 and TRBJ2-7, with TRBD2 matching over 9 bases. The J segment lost 1 base and the V segment lost 3 bases, leaving 4 bases of the junction unmatched. CDR3 length: 15 residues. Germline loops: CDR1 SEHNR, CDR2 FQNEAQ (reference sequence). The CDR3 sequence: CASSFLAGPSYEQYF. The DNA for the CDR3 is TGTGCCAGCAGCTTCCTAGCGGGGCCTTCCTACGAGCAGTACTTC.

This clonotype turned up a few times. This chain joins TRBV5-1 and TRBJ2-1; maybe TRBD1 (6 bases). The V end lost 2 bases, the J end lost 5 bases, and 29 bases lay between the germline ends. In germline, CDR1 is SGHRS, CDR2 YFSETQ. This CDR3 contains 20 residues. The CDR3 DNA reads TGCGCCAGCAGCTTTGGACAGCCATACTCCAAGGTGGATGCGAACAATGAGCAGTTCTTC. Amino acid sequence: CASSFGQPYSKVDANNEQFF.

The chain combines TRBV20-1 with TRBJ1-6, with TRBD1 identical over 7 bases. The V and J ends lost 8 bases and 8 bases, in that order; junction bases with no gene match: 15. Germline V CDR1 and CDR2: DFQATT, SNEGSKA (reference sequence). The CDR3 has 15 residues. CDR3 loop: CSLLDYQGEHSPLHF. CDR3 DNA: TGCAGTCTTCTTGACTATCAGGGGGAACATTCACCCCTCCACTTT.

In this sample, this clonotype turned up a few times. V and J are TRBV6-5 and TRBJ1-2; D ambiguous. CDR1 and CDR2 (germline): MNHEY, SVGAGI. The CDR3 is made up of 12 amino acids. Trimming left V 6 bases short and J 8 bases short, with 13 bases between. The CDR3 reads CASRISLGGYTF. CDR3 sequence (DNA): TGTGCCAGCAGGATCAGCCTAGGAGGCTACACCTTC.

This chain uses TRBV12-3 or TRBV12-4 with TRBJ2-1, with TRBD2 identical over 8 bases. V lost 2 bases to trimming and J lost 5 bases; unmatched junction nucleotides: 8. The CDR3 sequence is 16 residues long. In DNA form, the CDR3 reads TGTGCCAGCAGTTTACCCCGGGGGGGCGAGAACAATGAGCAGTTCTTC. It translates to CASSLPRGGENNEQFF.

This clonotype was detected only a few times. V is TRBV7-2 and J is TRBJ2-1; no firm D call. CDR3 length: 14 amino acids. CDR1 is SGHTA and CDR2 is FQGNSA in the germline V gene. V lost 1 base to trimming and J lost 11 bases, with 15 bases between them. CDR3 bases: TGTGCCAGCAGCTTAGAGGCCCCCACGGCGAAGCAGTTCTTC. Amino acids: CASSLEAPTAKQFF.

The chain uses TRBV29-1 and TRBJ2-1; D may match TRBD1 or TRBD2 (6 bases each). The CDR3 sequence is 13 residues long. Germline V gene data show CDR1 as SQVTM and CDR2 as ANQGSEA. V was pared by 7 bases and J by 9 bases, with 19 bases between. CDR3 DNA sequence: TGCAGCGCCGCCGGGGGCGCTTTGGGTGAGCAGTTCTTC. Its translation: CSAAGGALGEQFF.

The chain uses TRBV20-1 and TRBJ2-4; no reliable D call. There are 15 residues in the CDR3. Germline assignment: CDR1 DFQATT and CDR2 SNEGSKA (reference sequence). The V end was cut by 3 bases, the J end by 0 bases, with 12 bases between. The CDR3 loop reads CSASPGPLAKNIQYF. The CDR3 DNA reads TGCAGTGCTAGCCCCGGACCGTTAGCCAAAAACATTCAGTACTTC.

The V gene is TRBV20-1, the J gene TRBJ2-3; no firm D call. The length of the CDR3 is 15 residues. Germline V gives CDR1 DFQATT, CDR2 SNEGSKA (reference sequence). V lost 0 bases to trimming and J lost 0 bases, with 10 bases between them. The DNA for the CDR3 is TGCAGTGCTAGAGATCCGCGCAGAAGCACAGATACGCAGTATTTT. Translated, it gives CSARDPRRSTDTQYF.

The rearrangement uses TRBV5-8 and TRBJ1-2; 8 bases fit TRBD1. Germline V gene sequence: CDR1 SGHTS, CDR2 YDEGEE. The junction had 4 bases not matched to a gene; V was cut back by 2 bases and J by 1 base. This CDR3 spans 15 amino acids. In DNA form, the CDR3 reads TGTGCCAGCAGCTTATCGGACAGGGTTAACTATGGCTACACCTTC. It codes for CASSLSDRVNYGYTF.

The chain recombines TRBV4-3 with TRBJ2-5; D may be TRBD1 (6 bases). Trimming took 4 bases from V and 5 from J, leaving 17 bases between them. Germline CDR1 reads LGHNA; CDR2 reads YSLEER. The CDR3 length is 15 residues. The CDR3 bases are TGCGCCAGCAGCCCGCAGGGACATACGGGGGAGACCCAGTACTTC. This codes for CASSPQGHTGETQYF.

The gene calls are TRBV9 and TRBJ2-1; 9 bases are shared with TRBD2. The germline V gene has CDR1 SGDLS and CDR2 YYNGEE. The CDR3 loop spans 15 amino acids. The V gene end was trimmed by 3 bases and the J gene end by 1 base; junction bases not matched to a gene: 2. In DNA, the CDR3 is TGTGCCAGCAGCGAGGGACTAGCTTCCTACAATGAGCAGTTCTTC. This encodes CASSEGLASYNEQFF.

The chain has TRBV20-1 and TRBJ2-1, with TRBD2 matching 12 bases. The CDR3 sequence is 14 residues long. Looked up from germline, CDR1 is DFQATT and CDR2 is SNEGSKA (reference sequence). With V trimmed by 2 bases and J by 9 bases, 5 bases remained unmatched. CDR3 in amino acids: CSARLAGGPVEQFF. CDR3 bases: TGCAGTGCTAGACTAGCGGGGGGGCCGGTTGAGCAGTTCTTC.

This chain joins TRBV6-5 and TRBJ1-2; D is uncertain. Trimming removed 7 bases from V and 4 bases from J, with 13 bases in between. The CDR3 covers 13 residues. Germline V gene lookup returns CDR1 MNHEY and CDR2 SVGAGI. CDR3 in DNA: TGTGCCAGCAAGCAGAGGGAGTCCTATGGCTACACCTTC. Residues: CASKQRESYGYTF.

A few counts support this clonotype. The CDR3 DNA follows: TGTGCCAGCAGAGCTAGCGGGCTCTACAATGAGCAGTTCTTC. Residues: CASRASGLYNEQFF. The genes are TRBV6-2 or TRBV6-3 and TRBJ2-1; 8 nucleotides align to TRBD2. The CDR3 sequence is 14 residues long. V trimming: 6 bases; J trimming: 3 bases; junction bases outside the gene matches: 4. The germline V gene encodes CDR1 MNHEY and CDR2 SVGEGT.